This T cell receptor beta chain appears in the sequencing data of a study of CD8 T cells in ankylosing spondylitis. The study's findings and limits: Matched ankylosing spondylitis synovial fluid reportedly contained a significantly enriched population of disease-linked clones. CD8+ disease-linked clones were present at relatively low frequencies in blood.

Quantitative molecular-barcoded 5'-RACE generated the TCR beta libraries. Each CDR3 protein gets one entry after TCRdb re-called the 5' RACE reads with MiXCR. The data show about 250,000 distinct CDR3 sequences, 20% to 30% seen once. The table lists this clonotype with many counts. No antigen is known for it. The CDR3 has 15 amino acids. Germline CDR1 MNHNS, CDR2 SASEGT. V was cut by 4 bases and J by 3 bases, with 15 bases left in between. V and J are TRBV6-1 and TRBJ1-2; D is unclear. This clonotype was sampled from a male donor with ankylosing spondylitis or in good health (not recorded which). Sequenced input: blood, either unsorted or a sorted T cell fraction (not recorded which). Written as DNA, the CDR3 is TGTGCCAGCAGTGTTATATTTGGGGTTTACTATGGCTACACCTTC. It translates to CASSVIFGVYYGYTF.